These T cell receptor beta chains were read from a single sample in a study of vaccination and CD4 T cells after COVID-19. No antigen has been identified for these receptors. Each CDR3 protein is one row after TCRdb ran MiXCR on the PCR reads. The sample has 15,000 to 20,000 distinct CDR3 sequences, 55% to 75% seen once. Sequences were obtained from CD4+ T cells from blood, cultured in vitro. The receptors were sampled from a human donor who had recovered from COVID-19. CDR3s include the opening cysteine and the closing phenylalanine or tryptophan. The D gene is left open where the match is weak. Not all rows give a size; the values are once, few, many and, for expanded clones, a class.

CDR3 DNA: TGTGCCAGCAGCTTAGTGTCTAGCGGGACTAGCACAGATACGCAGTATTTT
CDR3 protein: CASSLVSSGTSTDTQYF
clone size: NA
V gene: TRBV7-2
J gene: TRBJ2-3
D gene: TRBD2

CDR3 DNA: TGCAGTGCTAGTCCCGGGACCATGGTGGGTGGCTACACCTTC
CDR3 protein: CSASPGTMVGGYTF
clone size: once
V gene: TRBV20-1
J gene: TRBJ1-2
D gene: NA

CDR3 DNA: TGTGCCAGCAGCTTATTGGGACAGGGGAGCGAGCAGTACTTC
CDR3 protein: CASSLLGQGSEQYF
clone size: NA
V gene: TRBV7-2
J gene: TRBJ2-7
D gene: TRBD1

CDR3 DNA: TGTGCCACCAGTGACCCCGACAGGGGTACTGAAGCTTTCTTT
CDR3 protein: CATSDPDRGTEAFF
clone size: NA
V gene: TRBV24-1
J gene: TRBJ1-1
D gene: TRBD1

CDR3 DNA: TGTGCCACCAGTGACCAGGGACAGCCCGATACCCCTAGCAATCAGCCCCAGCATTTT
CDR3 protein: CATSDQGQPDTPSNQPQHF
clone size: NA
V gene: TRBV24-1
J gene: TRBJ1-5
D gene: TRBD1

CDR3 DNA: TGTGCCAGCAGTTACTCGACTAGGCAGCAGTTCTTC
CDR3 protein: CASSYSTRQQFF
clone size: NA
V gene: TRBV6-2/TRBV6-3
J gene: TRBJ2-1
D gene: NA

CDR3 DNA: TGCGCCAGCAGCATGGACAGAAATCAGCCCCAGCATTTT
CDR3 protein: CASSMDRNQPQHF
clone size: NA
V gene: TRBV5-1
J gene: TRBJ1-5
D gene: NA

CDR3 DNA: TGCGCCAGCAGTGAGTATGGGACTAGGACAGATACGCAGTATTTT
CDR3 protein: CASSEYGTRTDTQYF
clone size: NA
V gene: TRBV10-2
J gene: TRBJ2-3
D gene: TRBD2

CDR3 DNA: TGCAGTGCTAGGCCAGACAGGGTAAGAGAGCAGTACTTC
CDR3 protein: CSARPDRVREQYF
clone size: NA
V gene: TRBV20-1
J gene: TRBJ2-7
D gene: TRBD1

CDR3 DNA: TGTGCCAGCACCAAGGACAGGGTCCTCTATGGCTACACCTTC
CDR3 protein: CASTKDRVLYGYTF
clone size: NA
V gene: TRBV7-2
J gene: TRBJ1-2
D gene: TRBD1

CDR3 DNA: TGTGCCAGTAGTATCCCGGGACAGTCCGTGGGAGGCTACACCTTC
CDR3 protein: CASSIPGQSVGGYTF
clone size: NA
V gene: TRBV19
J gene: TRBJ1-2
D gene: TRBD1

CDR3 DNA: TGTGCCAGCAGTTTAATTGGAGTGGGAGGGGAGACCCAGTACTTC
CDR3 protein: CASSLIGVGGETQYF
clone size: few
V gene: TRBV12-3/TRBV12-4
J gene: TRBJ2-5
D gene: TRBD2

CDR3 DNA: TGTGCCAGCAGTCGACAGTGGGAAGCTTTCTTT
CDR3 protein: CASSRQWEAFF
clone size: few
V gene: TRBV2
J gene: TRBJ1-1
D gene: NA

CDR3 DNA: TGCAGTGCTAGAGTAGGCAACTCTGGAAACACCATATATTTT
CDR3 protein: CSARVGNSGNTIYF
clone size: NA
V gene: TRBV20-1
J gene: TRBJ1-3
D gene: NA

CDR3 DNA: TGTGCCACCAGTGGGCGGGGGGGGCCCCGCGCGGAACGAGAGACCCAGTACTTC
CDR3 protein: CATSGRGGPRAERETQYF
clone size: few
V gene: TRBV24-1
J gene: TRBJ2-5
D gene: TRBD2

CDR3 DNA: TGCAGTGCTAGAGATGAAAGAGGGCTTTATGGCTACACCTTC
CDR3 protein: CSARDERGLYGYTF
clone size: few
V gene: TRBV20-1
J gene: TRBJ1-2
D gene: NA

CDR3 DNA: TGCGCCAGCAGCCAAGAAGGGGGGGGCGGTGAGACCCAGTACTTC
CDR3 protein: CASSQEGGGGETQYF
clone size: NA
V gene: TRBV4-1
J gene: TRBJ2-5
D gene: NA

CDR3 DNA: TGTGCCAGCAGTTACGACTTGGGACTAGCGGGAGGCCCGCCCGGGGGCAGCACAGATACGCAGTATTTT
CDR3 protein: CASSYDLGLAGGPPGGSTDTQYF
clone size: few
V gene: TRBV6-2/TRBV6-3
J gene: TRBJ2-3
D gene: TRBD2

CDR3 DNA: TGTGCCAGCAGTTTTTGGACAGGGACCAACCAAGAGACCCAGTACTTC
CDR3 protein: CASSFWTGTNQETQYF
clone size: once
V gene: TRBV28
J gene: TRBJ2-5
D gene: TRBD1

CDR3 DNA: TGTGCCAGCAGGCAGCGGGAGGGGGCCAAAAACATTCAGTACTTC
CDR3 protein: CASRQREGAKNIQYF
clone size: once
V gene: TRBV12-3/TRBV12-4
J gene: TRBJ2-4
D gene: TRBD2

CDR3 DNA: TGTGCCAGCAAACGACCAACAGGGCCAGCTAACTATGGCTACACCTTC
CDR3 protein: CASKRPTGPANYGYTF
clone size: NA
V gene: TRBV5-6
J gene: TRBJ1-2
D gene: NA

CDR3 DNA: TGCGCCAGCAGCTACCTCGCGGTGCAGAACACTGAAGCTTTCTTT
CDR3 protein: CASSYLAVQNTEAFF
clone size: NA
V gene: TRBV5-1
J gene: TRBJ1-1
D gene: NA

CDR3 DNA: TGTGCCAGCAGCACCCGACGGAACAACTATGGCTACACCTTC
CDR3 protein: CASSTRRNNYGYTF
clone size: NA
V gene: TRBV5-4
J gene: TRBJ1-2
D gene: NA

CDR3 DNA: TGTGCCAGCAGTTTTTTTGGAACTTCCTACGAGCAGTACTTC
CDR3 protein: CASSFFGTSYEQYF
clone size: NA
V gene: TRBV28
J gene: TRBJ2-7
D gene: NA

CDR3 DNA: TGTGCCAGCAGTTATCGTGGAACTAACTATGGCTACACCTTC
CDR3 protein: CASSYRGTNYGYTF
clone size: NA
V gene: TRBV6-5
J gene: TRBJ1-2
D gene: NA

CDR3 DNA: TGTGCCAGCAGCCCCGGGACAGGCCCCCGAAAGGGCTACACCTTC
CDR3 protein: CASSPGTGPRKGYTF
clone size: NA
V gene: TRBV7-2
J gene: TRBJ1-2
D gene: TRBD1